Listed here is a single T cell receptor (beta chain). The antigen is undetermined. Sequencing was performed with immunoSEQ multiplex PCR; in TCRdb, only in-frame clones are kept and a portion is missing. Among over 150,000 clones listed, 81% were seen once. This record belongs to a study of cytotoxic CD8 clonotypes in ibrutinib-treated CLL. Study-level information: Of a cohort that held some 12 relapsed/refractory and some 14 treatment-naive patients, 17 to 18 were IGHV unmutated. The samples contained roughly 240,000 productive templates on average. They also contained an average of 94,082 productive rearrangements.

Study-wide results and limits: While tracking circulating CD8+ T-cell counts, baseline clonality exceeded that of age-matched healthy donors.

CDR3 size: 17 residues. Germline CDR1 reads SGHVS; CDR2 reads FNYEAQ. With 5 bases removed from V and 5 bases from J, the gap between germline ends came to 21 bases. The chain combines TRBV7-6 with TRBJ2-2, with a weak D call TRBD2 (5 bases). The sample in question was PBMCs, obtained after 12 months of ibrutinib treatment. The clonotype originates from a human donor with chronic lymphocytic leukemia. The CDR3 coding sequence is TGTGCCAGCAGCCTAACCCCCCGGGCCCGAGGGACCGGGGAGCTGTTTTTT. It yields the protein CASSLTPRARGTGELFF. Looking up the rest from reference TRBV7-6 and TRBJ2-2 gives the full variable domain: GAGVSQSPRYKVTKRGQDVALRCDPISGHVSLYWYRQALGQGPEFLTYFNYEAQQDKSGLPNDRFSAERPEGSISTLTIQRTEQRDSAMYRCASSLTPRARGTGELFFGEGSRLTVL.